This T cell receptor beta chain was documented in a study of cytomegalovirus exposure and HLA in healthy donors. Study-wide findings and caveats: Further analysis was carried out later, and it showed several of the most significant clusters appearing linked to common viral pathogens. Rates of TCR association differed by HLA locus in a later analysis, with DRB1 highest and HLA-C lowest. Earlier findings revealed that most TCR beta V segments proved productive either about 87% or about 30% of the time.

The study ran its PCR with 60 Vbeta and 13 Jbeta primers. Sequencing was performed with immunoSEQ multiplex PCR; in TCRdb, only in-frame clones are kept and a portion is missing. In the table there are approximately 130,000 clones, 81% of which are singletons. Germline lookup yields CDR1 SSHAT and CDR2 FNYEAQ (reference sequence). Between the trimmed V and J ends, which lost 5 bases and 4 bases, there was a span of 8 bases. The CDR3 is 12 amino acids. A word on this clone: As yet, its antigen is unknown.

The source material was PBMCs. The source of this sequence is a woman aged 35 to 49 in good health and CMV-seronegative. The chain uses TRBV7-7 and TRBJ1-1; D remains ambiguous. The CDR3 sequence is CASSPDITEAFF. For the CDR3, the DNA is TGTGCCAGCAGCCCCGACATCACTGAAGCTTTCTTT.